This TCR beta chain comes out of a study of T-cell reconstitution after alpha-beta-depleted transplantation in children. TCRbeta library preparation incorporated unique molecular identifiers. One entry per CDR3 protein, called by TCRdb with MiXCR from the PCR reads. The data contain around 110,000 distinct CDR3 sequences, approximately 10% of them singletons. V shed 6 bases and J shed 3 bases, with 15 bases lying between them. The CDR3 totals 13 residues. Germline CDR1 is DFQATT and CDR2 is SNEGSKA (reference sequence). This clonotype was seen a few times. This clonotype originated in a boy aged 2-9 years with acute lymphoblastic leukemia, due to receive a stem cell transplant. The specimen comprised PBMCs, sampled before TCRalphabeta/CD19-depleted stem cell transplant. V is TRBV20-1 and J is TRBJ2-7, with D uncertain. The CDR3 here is CSAYDTQNYEQYF. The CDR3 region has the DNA TGCAGTGCCTACGACACGCAAAACTACGAGCAGTACTTC.